The clone carrying this TCR beta chain was counted between two and nine times. What it binds is not known. V lost 5 bases to trimming and J lost 2 bases, with 14 bases between them. CDR3 length equals 14 residues. The germline V gene has CDR1 SGHRS and CDR2 YFSETQ. TCR beta CDR3 regions were amplified from RNA transcripts. First-round RT-PCR of the TCR CDR3 relied on the HTBI primer set. TCRdb re-analysed the multiplex PCR reads in MiXCR, keeping a single row per CDR3 protein. The table records 390,000 or so distinct CDR3 sequences, 14% to 15% of them present only once. A NOSPECS grade of at least 4, a Clinical Activity Score of at least 3 and duration under 3 months were recorded in ophthalmopathy patients. Exclusion criteria comprised uncontrolled infection, other autoimmune disease, pregnancy or lactation. The PBMCs were sourced from fresh peripheral blood (about 10 ml). The entry originates in a study of T cells in Graves' hyperthyroidism and ophthalmopathy.

The study, taken as a whole, reports: The model foresaw ophthalmopathy a median around 6 months prior to onset.

Material for sequencing was blood. This clonotype was sampled from a man aged 18 to 29 with Graves' ophthalmopathy. The chain carries TRBV5-1 and TRBJ2-7, with D possibly TRBD1 on 6 matching bases. CDR3 amino acids: CASSYQGSAYEQYF. The CDR3 DNA reads as TGCGCCAGCAGTTATCAGGGGAGTGCCTACGAGCAGTACTTC.